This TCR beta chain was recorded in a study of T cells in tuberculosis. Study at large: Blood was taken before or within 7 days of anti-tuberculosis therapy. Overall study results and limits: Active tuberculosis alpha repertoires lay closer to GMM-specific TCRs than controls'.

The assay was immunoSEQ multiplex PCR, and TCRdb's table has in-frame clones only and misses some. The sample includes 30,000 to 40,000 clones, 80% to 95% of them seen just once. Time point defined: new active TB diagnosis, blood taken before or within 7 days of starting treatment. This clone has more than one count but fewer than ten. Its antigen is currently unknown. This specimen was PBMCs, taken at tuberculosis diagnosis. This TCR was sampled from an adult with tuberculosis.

The CDR3 sequence: CASSMGTSGQETQYF. DNA for the CDR3: TGCGCCAGCAGCATGGGGACTAGCGGGCAAGAGACCCAGTACTTC. The genes are TRBV5-1 and TRBJ2-5; 12 bases map to TRBD2. The V gene end was trimmed by 4 bases and the J gene end by 2 bases; junction bases not matched to a gene: 3. The CDR3 contains 15 residues. The germline CDR1 and CDR2 sequences are SGHRS and YFSETQ.